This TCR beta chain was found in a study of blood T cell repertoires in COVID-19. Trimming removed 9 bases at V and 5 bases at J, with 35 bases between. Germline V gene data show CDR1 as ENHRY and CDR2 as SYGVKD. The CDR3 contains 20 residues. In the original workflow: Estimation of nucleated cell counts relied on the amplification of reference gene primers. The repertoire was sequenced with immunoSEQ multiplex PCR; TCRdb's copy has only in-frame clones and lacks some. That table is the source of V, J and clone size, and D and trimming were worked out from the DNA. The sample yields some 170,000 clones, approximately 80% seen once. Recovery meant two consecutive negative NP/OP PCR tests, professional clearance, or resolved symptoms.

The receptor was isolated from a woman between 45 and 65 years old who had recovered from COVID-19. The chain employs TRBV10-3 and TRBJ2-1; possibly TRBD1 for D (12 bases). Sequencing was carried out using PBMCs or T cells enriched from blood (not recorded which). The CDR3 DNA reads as TGTGCCATAGGGACAGGGGGCGGGACTAGCGGACCTTCAGACAACAATGAGCAGTTCTTC. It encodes CAIGTGGGTSGPSDNNEQFF.